The sequence of this T cell receptor (beta chain) was determined in a study of PD-1 blockade in classical Hodgkin lymphoma. The data were produced by immunoSEQ multiplex PCR, yet TCRdb's version contains in-frame clones alone and is incomplete. The table lists about 97,000 clones, approximately 80% of them singletons. With no exception, relapse followed autologous stem cell transplantation in all patients, and brentuximab vedotin exposure varied. Per germline, CDR1 SNHLY and CDR2 FYNNEI. With V trimmed by 6 bases and J by 2 bases, 3 bases remained unmatched. The CDR3 has 13 residues. This specimen was peripheral blood mononuclear cells (PBMCs), taken at baseline. The clonotype originates from a human donor with classical Hodgkin lymphoma. The chain is built from TRBV2 and TRBJ2-5; 7 nucleotides match TRBD1. As DNA, the CDR3 is TGTGCCAGCAGGGGGACAGCGCAAGAGACCCAGTACTTC. Protein: CASRGTAQETQYF.